These 22 T cell receptor gamma chains came from one sample sequenced in a study of human gamma delta and Vdelta1 T cells. TCRdb reanalysed the PCR reads via CATT. The sample has 5,100 or so gamma-chain clones; around 29% are singletons. What these receptors recognize is not known. What was sequenced was Vdelta1 gamma-delta T cells from blood grown in culture (DOT cells). The receptors shown here come from a human donor in good health.

This clone was picked up one time. At the DNA level, this CDR3 is encoded by other sequences in the same sample as well. The chain has TRGV5 and TRGJ1 or TRGJ2. Trimming took 0 bases from V and 3 from J; bases not matched to a gene: 5. The CDR3 spans 14 residues. Germline lookup yields CDR1 VINAFY and CDR2 YDVSNSKD. The chain's CDR3 is CATWDRPSYYKKLF. The CDR3 region has the DNA TGTGCCACCTGGGACAGGCCGTCTTATTATAAGAAACTCTTT.

This clone was detected only a few times. This sequence joins TRGV2 and TRGJ1 or TRGJ2. The germline V gene encodes CDR1 EGSNGY and CDR2 YDSYNSKV. This CDR3 region has 14 residues. V lost 0 bases and J lost 6; bases outside the gene matches: 8. The CDR3 bases are TGTGCCACCTGGGACGGGGCTCGGGGTTATAAGAAACTCTTT. It translates to CATWDGARGYKKLF.

This clone turned up a few times. The chain carries TRGV4 and TRGJ1 or TRGJ2. J was trimmed by 4 bases and V by 4 bases; bases with no gene match: 13. The CDR3 sequence is 15 residues long. Germline V gene data show CDR1 as EGSTGY and CDR2 as YDSYTSSV. CDR3 nucleotide sequence: TGTGCCACCTGGGACGGGCTGAGTTTCTATTATAAGAAACTCTTT. Amino acids: CATWDGLSFYYKKLF.

The chain employs TRGV4 and TRGJP2. The trim removed 6 bases at V and 6 bases at J, leaving 10 bases unmatched. The CDR3 runs 14 residues. Germline V lookup: CDR1 EGSTGY, CDR2 YDSYTSSV. In DNA, the CDR3 is TGTGCCACCTGGCTAAAAGGAGGTGATTGGATCAAGACGTTT. It is translated as CATWLKGGDWIKTF.

This sequence joins TRGV2 and TRGJP1. V lost 2 bases, J lost 5 bases, and 11 bases stayed unmatched. Germline CDR1 and CDR2: EGSNGY and YDSYNSKV. There are 16 residues in the CDR3. The CDR3 region has the DNA TGTGCCACCTGGGACGCCCCGAGAGGAACTGGTTGGTTCAAGATATTT. It codes for CATWDAPRGTGWFKIF.

The V gene is TRGV4, the J gene TRGJP1. This CDR3 has 16 residues. Trimming cost V 4 bases and J 3 bases; bases outside gene matches: 11. Germline V gene data show CDR1 as EGSTGY and CDR2 as YDSYTSSV. The DNA for the CDR3 is TGTGCCACCTGGGACAGGCCTGATGCCACTGGTTGGTTCAAGATATTT. The encoded protein is CATWDRPDATGWFKIF.

Details on this clone: In the same sample, other DNA sequences code for this CDR3. This chain joins TRGV4 and TRGJ1 or TRGJ2. The CDR3 contains 12 residues. Germline V gives CDR1 EGSTGY, CDR2 YDSYTSSV. The trim removed 0 bases at V and 5 bases at J, leaving 1 base unmatched. CDR3 sequence (DNA): TGTGCCACCTGGGATGGGCATTATAAGAAACTCTTT. Translation: CATWDGHYKKLF.

V gene TRGV8 combines with J gene TRGJ1 or TRGJ2. Germline values: CDR1 VENAVY, CDR2 YDSYNSRV. Trimming removed 9 bases from V and 2 bases from J; junction bases left unmatched: 7. The CDR3 is made up of 12 amino acids. As DNA, the CDR3 is TGTGCCACCCGCCGGGATTATTATAAGAAACTCTTT. Encoded protein: CATRRDYYKKLF.

This clone came up a few times. The chain carries TRGV8 and TRGJ1 or TRGJ2. From germline, CDR1 is VENAVY and CDR2 YDSYNSRV. After removal of 6 bases from V and 3 bases from J, the junction contained 8 bases not matched to a gene. The length of the CDR3 is 13 residues. The CDR3 DNA reads TGTGCCACCTGGTTAAAGGGTTATTATAAGAAACTCTTT. This gives the protein CATWLKGYYKKLF.

A word on this clone: A read error may be the cause here, since a much bigger clone is one base away. Other DNA sequences in this sample translate to the same CDR3. The V and J genes are TRGV4 and TRGJ1 or TRGJ2. The V gene's germline CDR1 is EGSTGY and CDR2 YDSYTSSV. This CDR3 has 12 amino acids. V lost 1 base, J lost 7 bases, and 4 bases stayed unmatched. CDR3 nucleotide sequence: TGTGCCACCTGGGATGGACGATATAAGAAACTCTTT. Protein: CATWDGRYKKLF.

This chain links TRGV5 with TRGJ1 or TRGJ2. Per the germline V gene, CDR1 is VINAFY and CDR2 is YDVSNSKD. J lost 5 bases, V lost 1 base, and 8 bases had no gene match. The CDR3 runs to 14 residues. The chain's CDR3 is CATWDRRSHYKKLF. CDR3 coding DNA: TGTGCCACCTGGGACAGACGGAGTCATTATAAGAAACTCTTT.

As concerns this clone: One end of the junction is discordant with germline, which a read error may explain. This chain joins TRGV9 and TRGJ1 or TRGJ2. The germline V gene has CDR1 GITISATS and CDR2 ISYDGTV (reference sequence). The CDR3 totals 15 residues. CDR3 nucleotides: TGTGCCTTGTGGGGGGTGCAGGGAAATTATTATAAGAAACTCTTT. It translates to CALWGVQGNYYKKLF.

There are a few counts of this clone. The rearrangement joins TRGV10 to TRGJ1 or TRGJ2. TRGV10 is placed among ORFs of uncertain function. The CDR3 extends over 13 amino acids. The ends lost 10 bases at V and 6 bases at J; junction bases unmatched: 13. The CDR3 DNA sequence: TGTGCTGCGTTCCAATCGGAGGGTTATAAGAAACTCTTT. Translated: CAAFQSEGYKKLF.

Comments on this clone: This sample includes further DNA sequences coding for the same CDR3. The chain has TRGV2 and TRGJ1 or TRGJ2. Per germline, CDR1 EGSNGY and CDR2 YDSYNSKV. The CDR3 length is 13 residues. The trim removed 0 bases at V and 7 bases at J, leaving 6 bases unmatched. The CDR3 DNA reads TGTGCCACCTGGGACGGGCTTGGGTATAAGAAACTCTTT. Amino acids: CATWDGLGYKKLF.

For this clone: A junction end diverges from the germline sequence, so it may reflect a read error. The J gene is TRGJ1 or TRGJ2, the V gene TRGV5. CDR3 length: 12 residues. CDR1 and CDR2 (germline): VINAFY, YDVSNSKD. The CDR3 DNA reads TGTGCCCCCTGGGACAGTCATTATAAGAAACTCTTT. Protein: CAPWDSHYKKLF.

The count of this clone is one. No V segment was called; the J segment is TRGJP2. This CDR3 has 13 residues. CDR3 DNA: TGTGCCACCTATTATAGTAGTGATTGGATCAAGACGTTT. This sequence encodes CATYYSSDWIKTF.

J is TRGJP and V is TRGV9. The CDR3 totals 15 residues. After removal of 1 base from V and 6 bases from J, the junction contained 0 bases not matched to a gene. Germline CDR1 reads GITISATS; CDR2 reads ISYDGTV (reference sequence). CDR3 sequence reads: CALWEVELGKKIKVF. In DNA form, the CDR3 reads TGTGCCTTGTGGGAGGTAGAGTTGGGCAAAAAAATCAAGGTATTT.

The chain is built from TRGV9 and TRGJ1 or TRGJ2. The CDR3 is made up of 16 amino acids. Germline trimming cut 0 bases from V and 1 base from J; bases unmatched to any gene: 9. Germline assignment: CDR1 GITISATS and CDR2 ISYDGTV (reference sequence). CDR3 DNA: TGTGCCTTGTGGGAGGTGCGACCCTTTAATTATTATAAGAAACTCTTT. This gives the protein CALWEVRPFNYYKKLF.

The chain employs TRGV3 and TRGJ1 or TRGJ2. From germline, CDR1 is VTNTFY and CDR2 YDVSTARD (reference sequence). This CDR3 contains 14 residues. V shed 4 bases, J shed 3 bases, and the junction held 9 bases outside the gene matches. As DNA, the CDR3 is TGTGCCACCTGGGATATACCGATTTATTATAAGAAACTCTTT. Translation: CATWDIPIYYKKLF.

V gene TRGV4 combines with J gene TRGJ1 or TRGJ2. The CDR3 runs 14 residues. Germline CDR1 reads EGSTGY; CDR2 reads YDSYTSSV. Trimming removed 4 bases from V and 10 bases from J; junction bases left unmatched: 16. CDR3 in DNA: TGTGCCACCTGGGACGGGCCATTTTCATCCAAGAAACTCTTT. This sequence encodes CATWDGPFSSKKLF.

This clone was seen a handful of times. This chain joins TRGV4 and TRGJ1 or TRGJ2. The CDR3 covers 13 residues. V gave up 4 bases and J gave up 12 bases; unmatched junction bases: 15. Germline V CDR1 and CDR2: EGSTGY, YDSYTSSV. CDR3 nucleotide sequence: TGTGCCACCTGGGACGGGCCTCCAACGGGGAAACTCTTT. Translated, it gives CATWDGPPTGKLF.

With regard to this clone: This may come from a read error, since a much larger clone is one base off. V usage is TRGV5 and J usage is TRGJ1 or TRGJ2. CDR3 length: 14 residues. The V gene's germline CDR1 is VINAFY and CDR2 YDVSNSKD. Losses at the gene ends were 2 bases for V and 3 bases for J; bases not matched to a gene: 7. DNA of the CDR3: TGTGCCACCTGGGACACGCCCCTTTATTATAAGAAACTCTTT. It codes for CATWDTPLYYKKLF.